This TCR beta chain was retrieved from a study of T cell repertoires in cytomegalovirus infection. In the study overall: HLA-B-restricted CMV epitopes that are well studied, plus recently identified HLA-C-restricted ones, were used by the study.

TCRdb reanalysed the reads using MiXCR and keeps one entry per CDR3 protein. Of around 770,000 distinct CDR3 sequences in the sample, 25% to 30% were seen once. To note about this clonotype: Its antigen is not identified.

Overall study results and limits: HLA-C-restricted TCR beta clonotypes specific for CMV led the ex vivo response.

Germline loops: CDR1 WSHSY, CDR2 SAAADI. Trimming left V 6 bases short and J 0 bases short, with 12 bases between. The CDR3 sequence is 14 residues long. The specimen comprised cultured CD8+ T cells from PBMCs, sampled from culture after CMV antigen stimulation. This chain uses TRBV10-2 with TRBJ2-7, with D possibly being TRBD1 (6 bases). This sequence originates from a human donor in good health (CMV status not recorded). Some clones in this sample may be carry-over from other donors' samples. The CDR3 is CASSEGVGSYEQYF. The CDR3 DNA is TGCGCCAGCAGCGAGGGGGTGGGCTCCTACGAGCAGTACTTC.